Shown below are 6 T cell receptor beta chains from a single sample sequenced in a study of HIV-infected patients and healthy controls. All unsorted peripheral T cells were captured because whole blood was used without fractionation. Alpha and beta constant-region primers primed reverse transcription of around 500 ng RNA. Using multiplexing indices, alpha and beta chain libraries were generated apart by chain-specific third strand synthesis. MiXCR, applied by TCRdb to the 5' RACE reads, yields one record per CDR3 protein. Of some 25,000 distinct CDR3 sequences in the sample, approximately 7.7% were seen once. Sequencing was done on a sample of blood. The receptor source for this set is an adult in good health.

This clonotype has at least ten counts. The chain carries TRBV4-3 and TRBJ1-1, with D possibly being TRBD1 (6 bases). The CDR3 sequence is 15 residues long. The germline V and J ends were trimmed by 4 bases and 5 bases, with 17 bases remaining between them. Germline assignment: CDR1 LGHNA and CDR2 YSLEER. The CDR3 region has the DNA TGCGCCAGCAGCCCCCCAGAAGCAGGGGAGACTGAAGCTTTCTTT. Its protein is CASSPPEAGETEAFF.

The chain links TRBV20-1 to TRBJ2-3, with D possibly TRBD2 on 7 matching bases. V shed 0 bases and J shed 6 bases, with 16 bases lying between them. CDR3 length: 15 amino acids. Germline V gene lookup returns CDR1 DFQATT and CDR2 SNEGSKA (reference sequence). The CDR3 DNA reads as TGCAGTGCTAGAGATCTTCGGGGGGCTTTTGATACGCAGTATTTT. Its translation: CSARDLRGAFDTQYF.

The chain carries TRBV12-3 or TRBV12-4 and TRBJ2-1; TRBD1 matches at 10 bases. The junction had 3 bases not matched to a gene; V was cut back by 9 bases and J by 7 bases. The CDR3 extends over 12 amino acids. The DNA for the CDR3 is TGTGCCAGTAGGACAGGGGGGAATGAGCAGTTCTTC. Protein sequence: CASRTGGNEQFF.

This clonotype is a singleton in its sample. The genes are TRBV7-2 and TRBJ1-6; D is unresolved. The CDR3 is 16 residues long. The ends were cut back, 0 bases at V and 5 bases at J, with 11 bases in the middle. Germline-derived CDR1 and CDR2 are SGHTA and FQGNSA. Here the CDR3 reads CASSLASRENNSPLHF. CDR3 coding DNA: TGTGCCAGCAGCTTAGCTTCGCGGGAAAATAATTCACCCCTCCACTTT.

The chain employs TRBV20-1 and TRBJ2-3; D uncertain. The CDR3 is 13 amino acids. V dropped 0 bases and J dropped 2 bases, with 6 bases sitting between them. Germline loops: CDR1 DFQATT, CDR2 SNEGSKA (reference sequence). CDR3 in amino acids: CSARDPFTDTQYF. The CDR3 DNA reads as TGCAGTGCTAGAGATCCGTTCACAGATACGCAGTATTTT.

This clonotype was counted many times. The chain carries TRBV11-2 and TRBJ1-2; D is perhaps TRBD1 (5 bases). The CDR3 runs to 15 residues. Germline V CDR1 and CDR2: SGHAT, FQNNGV. The V and J ends lost 5 bases and 4 bases respectively, with 17 bases between them. This chain's CDR3 is CASSPPGRTSYGYTF. CDR3 bases: TGTGCCAGCAGCCCCCCGGGACGGACGTCCTATGGCTACACCTTC.